This T cell receptor (beta chain) was sequenced during a study of blood T cell repertoires in COVID-19. This clone occurred once. Per the authors' pipeline: Estimates of nucleated cell counts were drawn from the amplification of reference gene primers. Sequencing used immunoSEQ multiplex PCR; TCRdb keeps in-frame clones, though not all of them. The V and J calls and clone size are taken from that table; D and trimming were inferred from the DNA. The sample includes fewer than 90,000 clones, approximately 80% seen only once; the top ten take 10% to 15%. Trimming took 3 bases from V and 4 from J; bases not matched to a gene: 4. Germline V gives CDR1 SEHNR, CDR2 FQNEAQ (reference sequence). The CDR3 extends over 14 amino acids.

Sequencing input: peripheral blood. The rearrangement links TRBV7-9 to TRBJ2-5, with 8 bases aligning to TRBD1. The clonotype originates from a human donor in a cohort sampled during active COVID-19. The CDR3 DNA sequence: TGTGCCAGCAGCTTTGGGACAGGAATAGAGACCCAGTACTTC. Translating gives CASSFGTGIETQYF.